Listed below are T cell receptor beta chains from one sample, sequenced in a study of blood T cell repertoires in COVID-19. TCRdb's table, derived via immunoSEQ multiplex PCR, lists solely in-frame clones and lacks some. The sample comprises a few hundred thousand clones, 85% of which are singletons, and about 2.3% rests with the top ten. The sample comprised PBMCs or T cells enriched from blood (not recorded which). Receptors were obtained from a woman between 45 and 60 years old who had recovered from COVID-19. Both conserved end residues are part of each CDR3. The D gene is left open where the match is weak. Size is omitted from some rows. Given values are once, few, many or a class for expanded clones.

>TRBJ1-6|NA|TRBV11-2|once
CASSFTGLSPLHF
TGTGCCAGCAGCTTCACAGGGCTGTCACCCCTCCACTTT
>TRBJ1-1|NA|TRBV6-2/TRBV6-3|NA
CASSLHYRAMNTEAFF
TGTGCCAGCAGTTTACATTACAGGGCCATGAACACTGAAGCTTTCTTT
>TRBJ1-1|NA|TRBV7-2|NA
CASSLSAAIEAFF
TGTGCCAGCAGCTTATCGGCAGCGATTGAAGCTTTCTTT
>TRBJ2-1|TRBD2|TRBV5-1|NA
CASSMSGATYNEQFF
TGCGCCAGCAGCATGAGCGGGGCAACCTACAATGAGCAGTTCTTC
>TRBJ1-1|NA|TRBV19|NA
CASSIGRRTEAFF
TGTGCCAGTAGTATAGGCAGGAGGACTGAAGCTTTCTTT
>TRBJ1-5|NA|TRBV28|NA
CASSRTPTGTNQPQHF
TGTGCCAGCAGCCGAACTCCGACAGGAACCAATCAGCCCCAGCATTTT
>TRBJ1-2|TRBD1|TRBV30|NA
CAWSFTGGLGYTF
TGTGCCTGGAGTTTTACAGGGGGACTTGGCTACACCTTC
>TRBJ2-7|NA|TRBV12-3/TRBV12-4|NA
CASISNTGFEQYF
TGTGCCAGCATTTCTAACACAGGGTTCGAGCAGTACTTC
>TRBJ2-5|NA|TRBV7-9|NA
CASSLFGQAGETQYF
TGTGCCAGCAGCTTGTTTGGTCAGGCTGGAGAGACCCAGTACTTC
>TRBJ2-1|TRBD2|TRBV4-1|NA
CASSDLAGRYNEQFF
TGCGCCAGCAGCGATCTAGCGGGCCGGTACAATGAGCAGTTCTTC